A selection of T cell receptor beta chains follows, all from one sample in a study of cytomegalovirus exposure and HLA in healthy donors. Profiled with immunoSEQ multiplex PCR; TCRdb holds only in-frame clones, not every one. The sample gives under 150,000 clones, 60% to 80% of which show up once; around 2.7% is in the top ten. Sample: PBMCs. These TCRs come from a woman in her sixties or seventies in good health and CMV-seropositive. CDR3s include the opening cysteine and the closing phenylalanine or tryptophan. The D gene is left open where the match is weak. Only some rows state a clone size, as once, few, many or a class for expanded clones.

CDR3 DNA | CDR3 protein | V gene | D gene | clone size | J gene
TGCGCCAGCAGGGGAGGTCCGGGGGAGACCCAGTACTTC | CASRGGPGETQYF | TRBV5-1 | - | once | TRBJ2-5
TGTGCCAGCAGCTCCAGGGTTCAGAACACTGAAGCTTTCTTT | CASSSRVQNTEAFF | TRBV5-6 | - | - | TRBJ1-1
TGTGCCAGCAGTTCACAGGGATCTGGAAACACCATATATTTT | CASSSQGSGNTIYF | TRBV6-1 | - | once | TRBJ1-3
TGCAGCGTCCAGGGGCAGGGGAAATCTGAAGCTTTCTTT | CSVQGQGKSEAFF | TRBV29-1 | - | - | TRBJ1-1
TGCGCCAGCAGCTGGGGACAGACGCCCGACAATGAGCAGTTCTTC | CASSWGQTPDNEQFF | TRBV4-1 | TRBD1 | - | TRBJ2-1
TGTGCCAGCAGCTACCTGGAGAGAACTGAAGCTTTCTTT | CASSYLERTEAFF | TRBV11-3 | - | - | TRBJ1-1
TGCGCCAGCAGCACCGGACAGGTCCCCTACGAGCAGTACTTC | CASSTGQVPYEQYF | TRBV5-1 | TRBD1 | - | TRBJ2-7
TGTGCCAGCAGCACCACTTACGAGCAGTACTTC | CASSTTYEQYF | TRBV21-1 | - | few | TRBJ2-7
TGTGCCAGCAGCCCCTTAGGAGGTGCAACTGAAGCTTTCTTT | CASSPLGGATEAFF | TRBV9 | - | - | TRBJ1-1
TGTGCAAGTCGCTTCCCAGCGTTTAATCAGCCCCAGCATTTT | CASRFPAFNQPQHF | TRBV12-2 | - | - | TRBJ1-5
TGTGCCAGCAGTTACTCCGGACAGGCCGATACGCAGTATTTT | CASSYSGQADTQYF | TRBV6-6 | TRBD1 | - | TRBJ2-3
TGTGCCATCAGTCCCATAGCAGGGGGGAACACAGATACGCAGTATTTT | CAISPIAGGNTDTQYF | TRBV10-3 | - | - | TRBJ2-3
TGCAGCGTTGAATACCCCCTGGGACCGTCGACTAGCGGGGGCCCGATTACGCAGTATTTT | CSVEYPLGPSTSGGPITQYF | TRBV29-1 | TRBD2 | few | TRBJ2-3
TGTGCCAGCAGCCTCATTGGACAGGGGAATTCACCCCTCCACTTT | CASSLIGQGNSPLHF | TRBV5-8 | TRBD1 | - | TRBJ1-6
TGTGCCAGCAGCCTTGATGGGACTAGCGGATACGAGCAGTACTTC | CASSLDGTSGYEQYF | TRBV27 | TRBD2 | - | TRBJ2-7
TGTGCCAGTAGTCAGGATCAGGGGACGTACAATGAGCAGTTCTTC | CASSQDQGTYNEQFF | TRBV19 | - | - | TRBJ2-1
TGCGCCAGCAGCTACCTCCCTAGCGGGGGGGCTGCCTACAATGAGCAGTTCTTC | CASSYLPSGGAAYNEQFF | TRBV5-1 | TRBD2 | - | TRBJ2-1
TGTGCCAGCAGTTCGACACTGACCGGGGAGCTGTTTTTT | CASSSTLTGELFF | TRBV27 | - | few | TRBJ2-2
TGTGCCAGCAGCTTCGGTGGCACCATATATTTT | CASSFGGTIYF | TRBV11-2 | - | few | TRBJ1-3
TGCGCCAGCAGCTTGGATCCAGGGTCCCCCTACGAGCAGTACTTC | CASSLDPGSPYEQYF | TRBV5-1 | - | - | TRBJ2-7
TGTGCCAGCAGCCAAGATGGCGGCAGAAATGAAAAACTGTTTTTT | CASSQDGGRNEKLFF | TRBV14 | - | - | TRBJ1-4
TGTGCCAGCGCGGGGCGCCAGGGCTTCTCCTACGAGCAGTACTTC | CASAGRQGFSYEQYF | TRBV13 | - | - | TRBJ2-7
TGTGCCAGCAGTTACGACGCGGGACAGGGGAGTCAGCCCCAGCATTTT | CASSYDAGQGSQPQHF | TRBV6-5 | TRBD1 | - | TRBJ1-5
TGTGCCAGCAGCCAAGCCCTCTCCTATAATTCACCCCTCCACTTT | CASSQALSYNSPLHF | TRBV4-2 | - | - | TRBJ1-6
TGCGCCAGCAGTGAGGTTAGCGGGGGGGCTAGTGAGCAGTTCTTC | CASSEVSGGASEQFF | TRBV10-1 | TRBD2 | - | TRBJ2-1
TGTGCCAGCAGCGTAGCTTGGGGCCCCTACGAGCAGTACTTC | CASSVAWGPYEQYF | TRBV9 | - | - | TRBJ2-7
TGTGCCAGCAGCTCACAGGGGCTGGGCTACACCTTC | CASSSQGLGYTF | TRBV11-3 | TRBD1 | - | TRBJ1-2
TGTGCCATCAGTGAGTCGACTGGTCATGGCTACACCTTC | CAISESTGHGYTF | TRBV10-3 | - | few | TRBJ1-2
TGCAGCGTTGAGGGGTGGGTGGGACAGGGGAGCTACGAGCAGTACTTC | CSVEGWVGQGSYEQYF | TRBV29-1 | TRBD1 | few | TRBJ2-7
TGTGCCAGCAGCTTAGAGGGGGCCAATGAGCAGTTCTTC | CASSLEGANEQFF | TRBV7-9 | TRBD1 | - | TRBJ2-1
TGTGCCAGCAGCTTAGGTCGCAGTACCACCTACAATGAGCAGTTCTTC | CASSLGRSTTYNEQFF | TRBV11-1 | - | - | TRBJ2-1
TGTGCCAGCAGCTCGAGGACTAACAACGAGCAGTACTTC | CASSSRTNNEQYF | TRBV7-6 | - | - | TRBJ2-7
TGTGCCAGCAGACCCTCCAGGACAGGAAATGAAAAACTGTTTTTT | CASRPSRTGNEKLFF | TRBV7-8 | TRBD1 | - | TRBJ1-4
TGTGCCAGCACCGCCGGGACAGGGGCCTACGAGCAGTACTTC | CASTAGTGAYEQYF | TRBV6-5 | TRBD1 | - | TRBJ2-7
TGTGCCAGCACCCCCGGGACAGGGGGTAGCAATGAGCAGTTCTTC | CASTPGTGGSNEQFF | TRBV27 | TRBD1 | once | TRBJ2-1
TGTGCCAGCAGCTTTGGGGGTGGGGGACTCGGGGAGCTGTTTTTT | CASSFGGGGLGELFF | TRBV5-4 | - | - | TRBJ2-2
TGTGCCAGCAGCTTGTCATCGGGGCAGCCCCAGCATTTT | CASSLSSGQPQHF | TRBV7-7 | - | - | TRBJ1-5
TGTGCCAGCAGTGGAATGGAGCAGTTCTTT | CASSGMEQFF | TRBV2 | - | few | TRBJ1-1
TGTGCCAGCAGTGAAGCCGGGACAGGGGGATATGGCTACACCTTC | CASSEAGTGGYGYTF | TRBV6-1 | TRBD1 | - | TRBJ1-2
TGCGCCAGCAGCCCGGAGGGACGGGGGGACTATGGCTACACCTTC | CASSPEGRGDYGYTF | TRBV5-1 | - | once | TRBJ1-2
TGCAGCGTTGTAGGGGCACAACTCACTAACTATGGCTACACCTTC | CSVVGAQLTNYGYTF | TRBV29-1 | - | - | TRBJ1-2
TGTGCCAGCAGGGAGGGGAGTGAAAAACTGTTTTTT | CASREGSEKLFF | TRBV2 | - | - | TRBJ1-4